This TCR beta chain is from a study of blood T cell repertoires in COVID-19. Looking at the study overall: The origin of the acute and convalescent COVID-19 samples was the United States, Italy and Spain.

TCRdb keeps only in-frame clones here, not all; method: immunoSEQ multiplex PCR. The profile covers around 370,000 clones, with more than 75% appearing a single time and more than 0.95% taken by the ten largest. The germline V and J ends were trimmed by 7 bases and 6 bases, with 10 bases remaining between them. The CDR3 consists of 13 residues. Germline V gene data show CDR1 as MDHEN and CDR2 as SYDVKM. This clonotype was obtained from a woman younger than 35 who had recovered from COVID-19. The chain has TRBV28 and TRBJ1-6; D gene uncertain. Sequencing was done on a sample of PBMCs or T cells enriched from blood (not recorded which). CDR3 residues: CASIKSGNSPLHF. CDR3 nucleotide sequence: TGTGCCAGCATCAAATCGGGTAATTCACCCCTCCACTTT.